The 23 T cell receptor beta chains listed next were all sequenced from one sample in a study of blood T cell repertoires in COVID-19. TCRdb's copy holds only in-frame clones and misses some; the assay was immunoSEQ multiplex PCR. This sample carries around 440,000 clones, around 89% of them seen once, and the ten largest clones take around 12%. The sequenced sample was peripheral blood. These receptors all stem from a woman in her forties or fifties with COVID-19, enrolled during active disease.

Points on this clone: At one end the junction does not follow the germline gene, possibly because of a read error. The CDR3 reads CASGPRGGSF. For the CDR3, the DNA is TGTGCCAGCGGGCCGCGGGGGGGGAGCTTT. The chain recombines TRBV28 with TRBJ1-1; tentatively, D is TRBD1 (5 bases). Germline V gene data show CDR1 as MDHEN and CDR2 as SYDVKM. The CDR3 is made up of 10 amino acids.

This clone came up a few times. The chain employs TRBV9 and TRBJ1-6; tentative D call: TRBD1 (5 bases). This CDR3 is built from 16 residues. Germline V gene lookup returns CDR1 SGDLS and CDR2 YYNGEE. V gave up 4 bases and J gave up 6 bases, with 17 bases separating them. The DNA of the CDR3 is TGTGCCAGCAGCCCCGTCGGAGGGACGGGTAATTCACCCCTCCACTTT. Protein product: CASSPVGGTGNSPLHF.

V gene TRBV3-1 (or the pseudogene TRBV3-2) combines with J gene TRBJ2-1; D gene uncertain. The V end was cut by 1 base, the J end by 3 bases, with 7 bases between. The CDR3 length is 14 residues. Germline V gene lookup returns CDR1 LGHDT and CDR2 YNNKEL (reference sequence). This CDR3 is CASSQVNSYNEQFF. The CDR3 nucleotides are TGTGCCAGCAGCCAAGTTAACAGCTACAATGAGCAGTTCTTC.

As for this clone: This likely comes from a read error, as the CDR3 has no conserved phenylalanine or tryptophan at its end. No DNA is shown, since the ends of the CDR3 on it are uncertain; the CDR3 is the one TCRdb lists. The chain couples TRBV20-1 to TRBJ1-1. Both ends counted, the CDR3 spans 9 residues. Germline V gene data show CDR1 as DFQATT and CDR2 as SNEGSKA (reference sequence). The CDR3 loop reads CSAREGETR.

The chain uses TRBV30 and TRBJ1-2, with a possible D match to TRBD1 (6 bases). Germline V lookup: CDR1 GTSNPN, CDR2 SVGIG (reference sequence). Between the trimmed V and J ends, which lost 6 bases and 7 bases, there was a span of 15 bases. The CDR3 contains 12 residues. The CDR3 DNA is TGTGCCTGCACGGCGGGGGCAGGTGGCTACACCTTC. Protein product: CACTAGAGGYTF.

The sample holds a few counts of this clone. This CDR3 is CASGGQSSYNEQFF. The CDR3 coding sequence is TGTGCCAGCGGGGGACAGAGCTCCTACAATGAGCAGTTCTTC. The rearrangement uses TRBV7-9 and TRBJ2-1; 7 bases line up with TRBD1. This CDR3 has 14 residues. The trim removed 8 bases at V and 0 bases at J, leaving 4 bases unmatched. CDR1 and CDR2 from the germline V gene are SEHNR and FQNEAQ (reference sequence).

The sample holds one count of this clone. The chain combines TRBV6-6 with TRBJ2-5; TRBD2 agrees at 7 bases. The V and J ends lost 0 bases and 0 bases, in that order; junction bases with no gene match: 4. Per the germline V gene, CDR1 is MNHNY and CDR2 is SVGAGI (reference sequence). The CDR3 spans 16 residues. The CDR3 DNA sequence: TGTGCCAGCAGTTACTCGGCGGGGGTATACCAAGAGACCCAGTACTTC. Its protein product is CASSYSAGVYQETQYF.

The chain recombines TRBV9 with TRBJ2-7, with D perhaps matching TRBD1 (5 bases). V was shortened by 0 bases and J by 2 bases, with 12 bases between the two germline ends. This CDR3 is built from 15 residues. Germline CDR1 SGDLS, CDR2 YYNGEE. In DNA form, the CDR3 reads TGTGCCAGCAGCGTAGGTCCCAGGGAACCCTACGAGCAGTACTTC. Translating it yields CASSVGPREPYEQYF. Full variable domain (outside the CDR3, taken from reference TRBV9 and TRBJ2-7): DSGVTQTPKHLITATGQRVTLRCSPRSGDLSVYWYQQSLDQGLQFLIQYYNGEERAKGNILERFSAQQFPDLHSELNLSSLELGDSALYFCASSVGPREPYEQYFGPGTRLTVT.

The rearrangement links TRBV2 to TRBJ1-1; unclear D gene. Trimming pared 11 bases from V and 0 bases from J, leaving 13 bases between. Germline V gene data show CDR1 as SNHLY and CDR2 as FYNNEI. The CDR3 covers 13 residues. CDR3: CARREALNTEAFF. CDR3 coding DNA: TGTGCCCGGCGGGAGGCCTTGAACACTGAAGCTTTCTTT.

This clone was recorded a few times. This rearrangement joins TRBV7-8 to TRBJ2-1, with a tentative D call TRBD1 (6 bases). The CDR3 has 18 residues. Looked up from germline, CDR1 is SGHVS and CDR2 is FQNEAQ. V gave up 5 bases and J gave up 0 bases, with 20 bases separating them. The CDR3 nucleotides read TGTGCCAGCAGCCCGAGGGGGATCGGGTTTAGCTCCTACAATGAGCAGTTCTTC. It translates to CASSPRGIGFSSYNEQFF.

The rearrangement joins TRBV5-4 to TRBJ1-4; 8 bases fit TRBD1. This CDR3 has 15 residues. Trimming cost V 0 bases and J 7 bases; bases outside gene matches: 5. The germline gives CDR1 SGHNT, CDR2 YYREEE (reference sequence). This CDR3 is CASSLGGTGGEKLFF. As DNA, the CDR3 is TGTGCCAGCAGCTTGGGAGGGACAGGAGGTGAAAAACTGTTTTTT.

CDR3 sequence reads: CASSYSDATNEKLFF. CDR3 nucleotides: TGTGCCAGCAGTTACAGTGATGCAACTAATGAAAAACTGTTTTTT. This chain connects TRBV27 to TRBJ1-4; D is unclear. Germline lookup yields CDR1 MNHEY and CDR2 SMNVEV (reference sequence). V was shortened by 4 bases and J by 0 bases, with 9 bases between the two germline ends. CDR3 size: 15 residues.

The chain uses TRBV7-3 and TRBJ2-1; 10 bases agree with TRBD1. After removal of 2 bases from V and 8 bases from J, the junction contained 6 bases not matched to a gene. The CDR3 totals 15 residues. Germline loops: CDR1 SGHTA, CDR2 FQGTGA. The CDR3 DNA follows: TGTGCCAGCAGCTTAGGTGGGACAGGGGTCTATGAGCAGTTCTTC. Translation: CASSLGGTGVYEQFF.

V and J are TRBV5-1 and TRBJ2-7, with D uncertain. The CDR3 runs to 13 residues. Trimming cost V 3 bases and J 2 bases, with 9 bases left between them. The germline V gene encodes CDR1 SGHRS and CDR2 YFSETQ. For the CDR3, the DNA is TGCGCCAGCAGCTGGAACAGAGCCTACGAGCAGTACTTC. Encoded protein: CASSWNRAYEQYF.

The CDR3 here is CASSFRDFNEKLFF. In nucleotides, the CDR3 is TGTGCCAGCAGCTTCCGGGACTTTAATGAAAAACTGTTTTTT. The chain combines TRBV7-8 with TRBJ1-4; perhaps TRBD1 as D (5 bases). Germline V lookup: CDR1 SGHVS, CDR2 FQNEAQ. V was shortened by 3 bases and J by 4 bases, with 9 bases between the two germline ends. The CDR3 covers 14 residues.

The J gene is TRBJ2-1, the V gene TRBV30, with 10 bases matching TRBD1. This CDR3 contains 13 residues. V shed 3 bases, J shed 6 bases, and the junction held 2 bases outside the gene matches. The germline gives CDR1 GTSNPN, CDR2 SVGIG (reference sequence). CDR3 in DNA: TGTGCCTGGAGCGACAGGGGGCGCAATGAGCAGTTCTTC. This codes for CAWSDRGRNEQFF.

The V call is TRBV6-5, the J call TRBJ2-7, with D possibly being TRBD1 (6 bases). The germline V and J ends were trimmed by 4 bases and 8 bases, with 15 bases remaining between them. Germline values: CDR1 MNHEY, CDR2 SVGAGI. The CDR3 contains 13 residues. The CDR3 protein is CASSFGRDTKQYF. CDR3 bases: TGTGCCAGCAGTTTCGGCCGGGACACCAAGCAGTACTTC.

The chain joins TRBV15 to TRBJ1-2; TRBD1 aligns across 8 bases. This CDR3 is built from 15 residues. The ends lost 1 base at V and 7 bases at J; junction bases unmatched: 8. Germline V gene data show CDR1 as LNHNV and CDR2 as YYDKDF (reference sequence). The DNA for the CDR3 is TGTGCCACCAGCAGAGTAGGTTGGACAGGGTTTGGCTACACCTTC. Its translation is CATSRVGWTGFGYTF.

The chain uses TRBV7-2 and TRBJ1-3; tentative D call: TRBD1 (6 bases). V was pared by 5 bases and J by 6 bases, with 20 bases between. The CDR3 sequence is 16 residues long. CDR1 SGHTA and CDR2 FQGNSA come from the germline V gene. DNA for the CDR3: TGTGCCAGCAGCACCAACCTAGGGGGAGCAATAAACACCATATATTTT. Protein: CASSTNLGGAINTIYF.

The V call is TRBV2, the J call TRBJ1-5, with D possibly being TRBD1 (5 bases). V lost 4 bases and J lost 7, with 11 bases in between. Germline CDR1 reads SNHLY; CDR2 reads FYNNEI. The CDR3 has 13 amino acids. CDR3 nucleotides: TGTGCCAGCAGTGCAGGGATCCGCCAGCCCCAGCATTTT. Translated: CASSAGIRQPQHF.

The chain's CDR3 is CASSQGTGGNRSPLHF. CDR3 DNA sequence: TGTGCCAGCAGCCAAGGGACAGGGGGCAATCGTTCACCCCTCCACTTT. The chain employs TRBV3-1 (or the pseudogene TRBV3-2) and TRBJ1-6; TRBD1 matches 11 bases. The CDR3 has 16 amino acids. J was trimmed by 9 bases and V by 1 base; bases with no gene match: 5. Germline lookup yields CDR1 LGHDT and CDR2 YNNKEL (reference sequence).

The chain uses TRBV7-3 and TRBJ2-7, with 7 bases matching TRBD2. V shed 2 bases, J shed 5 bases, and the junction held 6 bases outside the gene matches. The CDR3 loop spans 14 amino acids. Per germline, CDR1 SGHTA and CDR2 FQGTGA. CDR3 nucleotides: TGTGCCAGCAGCTTAGTGGGGGGGATGGACGAGCAGTACTTC. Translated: CASSLVGGMDEQYF.

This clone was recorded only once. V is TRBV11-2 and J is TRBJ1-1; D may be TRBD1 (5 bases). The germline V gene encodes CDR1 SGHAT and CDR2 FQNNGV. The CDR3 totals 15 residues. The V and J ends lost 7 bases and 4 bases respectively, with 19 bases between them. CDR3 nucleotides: TGTGCCAGCACCGCTGCGGAACGGGGGGGCACTGAAGCTTTCTTT. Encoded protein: CASTAAERGGTEAFF.